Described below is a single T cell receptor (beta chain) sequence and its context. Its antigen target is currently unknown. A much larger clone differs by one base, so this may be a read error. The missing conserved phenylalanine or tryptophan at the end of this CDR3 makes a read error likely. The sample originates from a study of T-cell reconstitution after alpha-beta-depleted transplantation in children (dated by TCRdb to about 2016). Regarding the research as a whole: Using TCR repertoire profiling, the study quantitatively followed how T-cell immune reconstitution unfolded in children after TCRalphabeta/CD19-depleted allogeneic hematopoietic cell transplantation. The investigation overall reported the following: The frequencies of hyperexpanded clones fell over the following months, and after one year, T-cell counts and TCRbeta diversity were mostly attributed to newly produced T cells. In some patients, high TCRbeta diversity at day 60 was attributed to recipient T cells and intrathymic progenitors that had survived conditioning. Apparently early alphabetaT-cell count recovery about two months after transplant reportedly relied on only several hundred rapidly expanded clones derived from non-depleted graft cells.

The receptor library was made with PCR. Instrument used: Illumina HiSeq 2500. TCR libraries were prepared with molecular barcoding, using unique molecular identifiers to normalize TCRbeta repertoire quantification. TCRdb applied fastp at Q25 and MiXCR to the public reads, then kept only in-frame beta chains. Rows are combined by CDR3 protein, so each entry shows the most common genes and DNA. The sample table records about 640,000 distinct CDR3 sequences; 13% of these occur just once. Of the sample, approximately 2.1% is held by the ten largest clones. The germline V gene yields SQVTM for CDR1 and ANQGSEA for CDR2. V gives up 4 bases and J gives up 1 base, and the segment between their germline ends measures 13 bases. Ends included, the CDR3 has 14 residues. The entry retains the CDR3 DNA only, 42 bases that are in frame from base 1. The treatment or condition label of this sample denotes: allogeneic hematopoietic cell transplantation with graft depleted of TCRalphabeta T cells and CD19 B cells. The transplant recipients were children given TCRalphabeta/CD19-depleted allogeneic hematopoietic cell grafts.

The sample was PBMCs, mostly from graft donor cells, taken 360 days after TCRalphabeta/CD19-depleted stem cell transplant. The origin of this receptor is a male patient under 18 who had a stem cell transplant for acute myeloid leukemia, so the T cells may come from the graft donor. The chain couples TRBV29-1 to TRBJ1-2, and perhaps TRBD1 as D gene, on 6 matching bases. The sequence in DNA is TGCAGCGTTGCCCCAGGGGCGGGTAACTATGGCTACACCTAC. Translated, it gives CSVAPGAGNYGYTY.